Sequencing of this TCR beta chain was carried out in a study of T-cell memory formation after mild COVID-19. 5'RACE, which relied on constant-segment primers, yielded TCR alpha and TCR beta cDNA libraries carrying sample barcodes and UMIs. TCRdb ran MiXCR on the 5' RACE reads and lists one entry per CDR3 protein. This table holds some 290,000 distinct CDR3 sequences, around 15% found once. Trimming shortened V by 7 bases and J by 0 bases, and 10 bases separated the two germline ends. Germline CDR1 reads SQVTM; CDR2 reads ANQGSEA. The CDR3 is 13 amino acids. There are a few counts of this clonotype. Specimen: PBMCs or a T cell subset sorted from them (not recorded which). The V gene is TRBV29-1, the J gene TRBJ2-1; D gene uncertain. This TCR derives from a man younger than 35 who had mild COVID-19 (a few samples of this study predate the infection). Cell type and time point are not known. In nucleotides, the CDR3 is TGCAGCGCCGCCGCCAGCTCCTACAATGAGCAGTTCTTC. This gives the protein CSAAASSYNEQFF.